These 22 T cell receptor beta chains originate from one sample sequenced in a study of Graves' ophthalmopathy and Graves' hyperthyroidism. RNA transcripts served as template for amplifying TCR beta CDR3 sequences. The first-round RT-PCR employed HTBI primers together with the Qiagen OneStep RT-PCR kit. A multiplex PCR was then performed as the second round. TCRdb reprocessed the multiplex PCR reads with MiXCR, giving one entry per CDR3 protein. The profile shows under 350,000 distinct CDR3 sequences, 17% of them singletons. Sequences were obtained from peripheral blood. The receptors were sampled from an adult man with Graves' ophthalmopathy.

The rearrangement uses TRBV7-8 and TRBJ1-5; a possible D gene is TRBD1 (6 bases). Trimming left V 5 bases short and J 6 bases short, with 17 bases between. CDR3 length: 15 residues. Looked up from germline, CDR1 is SGHVS and CDR2 is FQNEAQ. This CDR3 reads CASSPGGAVGQPQHF. The CDR3 DNA reads TGTGCCAGCAGCCCCGGGGGGGCGGTCGGTCAGCCCCAGCATTTT.

This clonotype was counted many times. V is TRBV30 and J is TRBJ1-2; D ambiguous. CDR1 is GTSNPN and CDR2 is SVGIG in the germline V gene (reference sequence). V lost 3 bases, J lost 3 bases, and 14 bases lay in between. CDR3 size: 14 residues. CDR3 DNA sequence: TGTGCCTGGAGCGAGAGGGCCTCCTACTATGGCTACACCTTC. This translates into CAWSERASYYGYTF.

This clonotype was observed at least ten times. The V gene is TRBV20-1, the J gene TRBJ2-2, with 9 bases matching TRBD1. From germline, CDR1 is DFQATT and CDR2 SNEGSKA (reference sequence). After removal of 3 bases from V and 7 bases from J, the junction contained 3 bases not matched to a gene. This CDR3 comprises 13 residues. The CDR3 sequence is CSARRQGGGELFF. DNA of the CDR3: TGCAGTGCTAGGCGACAGGGGGGCGGGGAGCTGTTTTTT.

This clonotype was picked up many times. The chain recombines TRBV14 with TRBJ2-5; the D is unclear. CDR3 size: 12 residues. With 1 base removed from V and 4 bases from J, the gap between germline ends came to 4 bases. Germline lookup yields CDR1 SGHDN and CDR2 FVKESK. CDR3 in DNA: TGTGCCAGCAGCCAAGTTCCAGAGACCCAGTACTTC. Translating gives CASSQVPETQYF.

This clonotype was recorded at least ten times. The rearrangement uses TRBV15 and TRBJ2-5; TRBD1 or TRBD2 may be the D gene (6 bases each). CDR1 and CDR2 from the germline V gene are LNHNV and YYDKDF (reference sequence). This CDR3 is built from 16 residues. Trimming left V 0 bases short and J 9 bases short, with 20 bases between. The CDR3 nucleotides are TGTGCCACCAGCAGAGATCCGGGGGCCAGGGAGATTTCCCAGTACTTC. Residues: CATSRDPGAREISQYF.

This sequence joins TRBV4-1 and TRBJ1-1; D is ambiguous. This CDR3 is 14 amino acids long. Germline CDR1 reads MGHRA; CDR2 reads YSYEKL. Deletions cut 0 bases from V and 1 base from J, with 6 bases between. In DNA form, the CDR3 reads TGCGCCAGCAGCCAAGAGCCCAGGAACACTGAAGCTTTCTTT. Its translation is CASSQEPRNTEAFF.

This clonotype was picked up many times. The chain links TRBV6-1 to TRBJ1-2, with TRBD1 as a possible D gene (6 bases). V was cut by 3 bases and J by 8 bases, with 16 bases left in between. Germline-derived CDR1 and CDR2 are MNHNS and SASEGT. The CDR3 is made up of 14 amino acids. CDR3 in amino acids: CASSEAGAVDGYTF. The CDR3 nucleotides are TGTGCCAGCAGTGAGGCAGGGGCAGTGGACGGCTACACCTTC.

This clonotype was picked up many times. This chain joins TRBV12-3 or TRBV12-4 and TRBJ2-7; perhaps TRBD1 as D (6 bases). The V end lost 5 bases, the J end lost 7 bases, and 21 bases lay between the germline ends. CDR3 length: 15 amino acids. CDR3 nucleotide sequence: TGTGCCAGCAGTGAGAGCTTAGGGGGTACGGAGGAGCAGTACTTC. Translation: CASSESLGGTEEQYF.

CDR3 DNA: TGTGCCAGCAGCTCGATAACAGGGAATCACGAGCAGTACTTC. Translation: CASSSITGNHEQYF. V and J are TRBV6-1 and TRBJ2-7, with TRBD1 as a possible D gene (6 bases). CDR1 is MNHNS and CDR2 is SASEGT in the germline V gene. The CDR3 covers 14 residues. V lost 6 bases and J 5 bases, leaving 17 bases between the germline ends.

This clonotype was recorded a few times. V gene TRBV6-1 combines with J gene TRBJ2-7, with D possibly being TRBD1 (6 bases). The germline gives CDR1 MNHNS, CDR2 SASEGT. The CDR3 has 13 amino acids. V was pared by 6 bases and J by 3 bases, with 12 bases between. CDR3 residues: CASRREDSYEQYF. The CDR3 DNA sequence: TGTGCCAGCAGACGCGAGGACAGCTACGAGCAGTACTTC.

This clonotype was found many times. The chain uses TRBV4-1 and TRBJ1-5; D unclear. The CDR3 totals 15 residues. Germline lookup yields CDR1 MGHRA and CDR2 YSYEKL. Trimming shortened V by 0 bases and J by 5 bases, and 11 bases separated the two germline ends. CDR3 loop: CASSQDRLIYQPQHF. Here the CDR3 DNA reads TGCGCCAGCAGCCAAGATCGTCTGATCTATCAGCCCCAGCATTTT.

This clonotype was seen many times. The rearrangement uses TRBV3-1 and TRBJ1-1; a weak D match, TRBD1 (6 bases). Germline CDR1 LGHDT, CDR2 YNNKEL (reference sequence). V shed 5 bases and J shed 3 bases, with 10 bases lying between them. The CDR3 is 13 residues long. CDR3 DNA: TGTGCCAGCAGCATTCGGACAGACACTGAAGCTTTCTTT. This codes for CASSIRTDTEAFF. The full variable domain, rest sourced from reference TRBV3-1 and TRBJ1-1, is DTAVSQTPKYLVTQMGNDKSIKCEQNLGHDTMYWYKQDSKKFLKIMFSYNNKELIINETVPNRFSPKSPDKAHLNLHINSLELGDSAVYFCASSIRTDTEAFFGQGTRLTVV.

This clonotype was seen ten or more times. The chain carries TRBV11-2 and TRBJ1-3; a possible D gene is TRBD1 (5 bases). The V gene's germline CDR1 is SGHAT and CDR2 FQNNGV. The CDR3 is 16 amino acids. Deletions cut 5 bases from V and 4 bases from J, with 18 bases between. The DNA for the CDR3 is TGTGCCAGCAGCCCACGTCGATCCGGGGCAGGAAACACCATATATTTT. Protein: CASSPRRSGAGNTIYF.

This clonotype showed up many times. J is TRBJ2-6 and V is TRBV20-1, with no clear D. CDR3 size: 13 residues. CDR1 DFQATT and CDR2 SNEGSKA come from the germline V gene (reference sequence). V lost 4 bases and J 0 bases, leaving 4 bases between the germline ends. The CDR3 is CSAIYSGANVLTF. The CDR3 DNA reads TGCAGTGCTATATACTCTGGGGCCAACGTCCTGACTTTC.

This clonotype appeared many times. The genes are TRBV6-1 and TRBJ2-5; 7 nucleotides agree with TRBD1. The CDR3 runs 15 residues. The junction had 15 bases not matched to a gene; V was cut back by 4 bases and J by 10 bases. The germline CDR1 and CDR2 sequences are MNHNS and SASEGT. The CDR3 loop reads CASSAQGENLIGQYF. The CDR3 DNA is TGTGCCAGCAGTGCCCAGGGGGAGAACTTGATAGGCCAGTACTTC.

This clonotype has at least ten counts. The rearrangement joins TRBV29-1 to TRBJ2-5; 11 nucleotides align to TRBD1. J was trimmed by 5 bases and V by 7 bases; bases with no gene match: 12. The CDR3 extends over 15 amino acids. Germline V CDR1 and CDR2: SQVTM, ANQGSEA. The CDR3 DNA sequence: TGCAGCGCTGACCCCGGGACAGGGGGTTCCGAGACCCAGTACTTC. Translated: CSADPGTGGSETQYF.

This clonotype was observed at least ten times. The chain uses TRBV18 and TRBJ2-5, with TRBD1 matching 8 bases. The CDR3 is 16 amino acids. Germline lookup yields CDR1 KGHSH and CDR2 LQKENI. The J segment lost 1 base and the V segment lost 5 bases, leaving 9 bases of the junction unmatched. The CDR3 region is CASSASQGASQETQYF. The CDR3 DNA reads as TGTGCCAGCTCAGCAAGCCAGGGGGCCTCCCAAGAGACCCAGTACTTC.

This clonotype was detected ten times or more. One base away lies a much larger clone, so this may be a sequencing read error. V usage is TRBV11-2 and J usage is TRBJ1-3, with TRBD1 matching over 9 bases. The germline V gene has CDR1 SGHAT and CDR2 FQNNGV. There are 17 residues in the CDR3. The CDR3 here is CASSPGTGRPSGNIIYF. CDR3 sequence (DNA): TGTGCCAGCAGCCCCGGGACAGGGCGCCCCTCTGGAAACATCATATATTTT.

This clonotype was found many times. This sequence joins TRBV30 and TRBJ2-5; the D call may be TRBD1 or TRBD2 (5 bases each). Looked up from germline, CDR1 is GTSNPN and CDR2 is SVGIG (reference sequence). Trimming shortened V by 0 bases and J by 4 bases, and 18 bases separated the two germline ends. This CDR3 comprises 16 residues. The CDR3 sequence is CAWSVMGVTGIETQYF. CDR3 in DNA: TGTGCCTGGAGTGTAATGGGGGTAACGGGTATAGAGACCCAGTACTTC.

The J gene is TRBJ2-2, the V gene TRBV11-2, with D unresolved. The CDR3 contains 16 residues. Trimming pared 6 bases from V and 3 bases from J, leaving 17 bases between. Germline CDR1 SGHAT, CDR2 FQNNGV. The DNA for the CDR3 is TGTGCCAGCAGGCCCCTGCCCCGACACGACACCGGGGAGCTGTTTTTT. Amino acids: CASRPLPRHDTGELFF.

This clonotype was counted ten times or more. At one boundary the junction diverges from the germline segment, which might be a read error. The chain recombines TRBV12-3 or TRBV12-4 with TRBJ2-2; 9 positions match TRBD1. The CDR3 length is 14 residues. The CDR3 DNA reads as TGTGCCAGCAAACAAACAGGGGGCGCCGGGGAGCTGGTTTTT. Residues: CASKQTGGAGELVF.

This clonotype has ten or more counts. The junction shows a germline mismatch at one end, possibly a read error. This chain uses TRBV30 with TRBJ1-5, with 7 bases identical to TRBD1. CDR3 length: 13 residues. Germline assignment: CDR1 GTSNPN and CDR2 SVGIG (reference sequence). The CDR3 nucleotides read TGTGCCTGGAGTGAAGGGGGCAGTCAGCCCCAGCAATTT. Translation: CAWSEGGSQPQQF.